These 13 T cell receptor beta chains share one sample of origin, sequenced in a study of monozygotic twins with inflammatory bowel disease. No DNA is given; TCRdb re-called the 5' RACE reads and lists each CDR3 protein once. Its clone listing holds about 140,000 distinct CDR3 sequences. The sequenced sample consisted of blood. The receptor source for this set is a human donor with ulcerative colitis or Crohn's disease, or a healthy co-twin of an affected twin (not recorded which).

The genes are TRBV15 and TRBJ1-1. The CDR3 totals 13 residues. Germline V gives CDR1 LNHNV, CDR2 YYDKDF (reference sequence). The CDR3 spells CATSRVRRTEAFF. The variable domain in full, completed from reference TRBV15 and TRBJ1-1, reads DAMVIQNPRYQVTQFGKPVTLSCSQTLNHNVMYWYQQKSSQAPKLLFHYYDKDFNNEADTPDNFQSRRPNTSFCFLDIRSPGLGDTAMYLCATSRVRRTEAFFGQGTRLTVV.

The chain employs TRBV7-3 and TRBJ2-7; TCRdb selects TRBD2, and the lack of DNA leaves this call unchecked. CDR1 and CDR2 (germline): SGHTA, FQGTGA. The CDR3 extends over 14 amino acids. The CDR3 reads CASSLTGAPYEQYF.

The rearrangement uses TRBV13 and TRBJ2-7; there is no DNA to check the TCRdb D call of TRBD2. CDR1 PRHDT and CDR2 FYEKMQ come from the germline V gene (reference sequence). The length of the CDR3 is 15 residues. CDR3 sequence reads: CASSLRLAGIYEQYF.

This chain connects TRBV5-1 to TRBJ2-7; TCRdb calls TRBD2, which cannot be checked without DNA. The germline CDR1 and CDR2 sequences are SGHRS and YFSETQ. There are 17 residues in the CDR3. CDR3 sequence reads: CASSGEATSGRIYEQYF.

The chain combines TRBV12-3 or TRBV12-4 with TRBJ1-3; TCRdb gives TRBD1 as the D gene, but with no DNA this cannot be confirmed. The CDR3 length is 16 residues. The CDR3 reads CASLSTGTGSGNTIYF.

The chain joins TRBV27 to TRBJ2-2. The CDR3 is made up of 11 amino acids. Germline V gene lookup returns CDR1 MNHEY and CDR2 SMNVEV (reference sequence). This chain's CDR3 is CASSNTGELFF.

V is TRBV18 and J is TRBJ1-5. Germline V gene data show CDR1 as KGHSH and CDR2 as LQKENI. The length of the CDR3 is 14 residues. The CDR3 sequence: CASSPGMGNQPQHF.

The rearrangement uses TRBV12-3 or TRBV12-4 and TRBJ1-6. This CDR3 is 17 amino acids long. The CDR3 region is CASSLGSGSSYNSPLHF.

V and J are TRBV4-3 and TRBJ2-6; TCRdb's assignment of TRBD1 cannot be checked, as there is no DNA. The CDR3 is made up of 17 amino acids. The germline V gene encodes CDR1 LGHNA and CDR2 YSLEER. CDR3: CASSQDSGGAGANVLTF.

V usage is TRBV20-1 and J usage is TRBJ1-1; TCRdb indicates TRBD1, and absent DNA this call remains unverified. Looked up from germline, CDR1 is DFQATT and CDR2 is SNEGSKA (reference sequence). The CDR3 consists of 16 residues. The CDR3 here is CSARVGGILRNTEAFF.

The gene calls are TRBV7-3 and TRBJ1-1. This CDR3 contains 15 residues. In germline, CDR1 is SGHTA, CDR2 FQGTGA. This CDR3 reads CASSLEPDDRNEAFF.

V and J are TRBV7-9 and TRBJ1-6. The CDR3 covers 16 residues. Per the germline V gene, CDR1 is SEHNR and CDR2 is FQNEAQ (reference sequence). This CDR3 is CASSSGPSSYNSPLHF.

This sequence joins TRBV6-5 and TRBJ1-2. Germline lookup yields CDR1 MNHEY and CDR2 SVGAGI. The CDR3 length is 13 residues. CDR3 sequence: CASSYTKGYGYTF.